Listed below are T cell receptor beta chains from one sample, sequenced in a study of cytomegalovirus exposure and HLA in healthy donors. This table comes from immunoSEQ multiplex PCR, and its TCRdb copy is limited to in-frame clones, with some not included. The sample contains around 140,000 clones, around 80% of which appear only once. Specimen: PBMCs. The source of these receptors is a female donor in good health and CMV-seropositive. Both conserved end residues are part of each CDR3. A D gene is named only where the DNA matches it firmly. Expanded clones are given a class, and other clones once, few, many or no size at all.

size	V	J	D	DNA	CDR3
NA	TRBV14	TRBJ2-5	NA	TGTGCCAGCAGCCGAACCACAGGGTTCCAAGAGACCCAGTACTTC	CASSRTTGFQETQYF
NA	TRBV2	TRBJ1-5	NA	TGTGCCAGCAGTGAGAGGGCGCCGGGCAATCAGCCCCAGCATTTT	CASSERAPGNQPQHF
NA	TRBV5-6	TRBJ2-3	TRBD2	TGTGCCAGCAGCTTGGCTCTACTAGCGGGGGGTAGGGCAGATACGCAGTATTTT	CASSLALLAGGRADTQYF
few	TRBV5-1	TRBJ1-2	NA	TGCGCCAGCAGCCCTAGCGGCGGGGACTATGGCTACACCTTC	CASSPSGGDYGYTF
NA	TRBV18	TRBJ1-5	TRBD1	TGTGCCAGCTCAGCTACAGGGGGAGAGAATCAGCCCCAGCATTTT	CASSATGGENQPQHF
NA	TRBV5-8	TRBJ2-5	NA	TGTGCCAGCAGCTTGGAGTTAGGGGGGACCCAGTACTTC	CASSLELGGTQYF
NA	TRBV28	TRBJ2-2	TRBD1	TGTGCCAGCAGTTCCGGGACAGGGGGGATCTGGGAGCTGTTTTTT	CASSSGTGGIWELFF
NA	TRBV21-1	TRBJ2-2	NA	TGTGCCAGCAGCAAAGGGGGACTAGCGGGAAGACCGAACACCGGGGAGCTGTTTTTT	CASSKGGLAGRPNTGELFF
NA	TRBV11-2	TRBJ1-4	TRBD1	TGTGCCAGCAGCTTAGTGAAGGGGGCTCGCGAAAAACTGTTTTTT	CASSLVKGAREKLFF
NA	TRBV6-5	TRBJ1-2	TRBD1	TGTGCCAGCAGTCTCGGGACAGCAGCTAACTATGGCTACACCTTC	CASSLGTAANYGYTF
NA	TRBV5-5	TRBJ1-2	NA	TGTGCCAGCAGCTTTGGGCAAAACTATGGCTACACCTTC	CASSFGQNYGYTF
NA	TRBV6-1	TRBJ1-2	NA	TGTGCCACCGATGCGGGATATTATGGTGACACCTTC	CATDAGYYGDTF